What follows are 10 T cell receptor beta chains derived from one specimen sequenced in a study of OX40 agonist ivuxolimab in advanced cancers. Only in-frame clones appear in the TCRdb table, and some are missing; sequencing was by immunoSEQ multiplex PCR. The sample shows 110,000 or so clones, approximately 90% of them seen only once. Here the sequenced sample was CD4+ or CD8+ T cells sorted from blood, taken in a trial of the OX40 agonist ivuxolimab. These receptors all come from an adult with an advanced solid tumor such as melanoma, head and neck, liver or kidney cancer.

The gene calls are TRBV4-2 and TRBJ1-5; D ambiguous. Per germline, CDR1 LGHNA and CDR2 YNFKEQ. This CDR3 region has 14 residues. V lost 8 bases, J lost 6 bases, and 17 bases lay in between. CDR3: CASSQRGHGQPQHF. In DNA form, the CDR3 reads TGTGCCAGCTCCCAAAGAGGGCATGGTCAGCCCCAGCATTTT.

The chain is built from TRBV30 and TRBJ1-6, with 10 positions matching TRBD1. V dropped 1 base and J dropped 10; count of bases not matched to a gene: 7. CDR1 and CDR2 from the germline V gene are GTSNPN and SVGIG (reference sequence). CDR3 size: 15 residues. CDR3 in DNA: TGTGCCTGGAGTGCCCCGGGGACAGGGGACTCACCCCTCCACTTT. Its translation is CAWSAPGTGDSPLHF.

This chain joins TRBV7-9 and TRBJ1-5, with 12 bases identical to TRBD1. J lost 0 bases, V lost 8 bases, and 8 bases had no gene match. The CDR3 has 17 residues. Germline values: CDR1 SEHNR, CDR2 FQNEAQ (reference sequence). CDR3 nucleotide sequence: TGTGCCAGCTCATCCGGGACAGGGGGCCATAGCAATCAGCCCCAGCATTTT. Translated: CASSSGTGGHSNQPQHF.

The chain employs TRBV6-1 and TRBJ2-3, with a possible D match to TRBD1 (6 bases). This CDR3 has 13 residues. Germline V lookup: CDR1 MNHNS, CDR2 SASEGT. V lost 6 bases, J lost 4 bases, and 11 bases lay in between. This CDR3 is CASRQPGADTQYF. The CDR3 coding sequence is TGTGCCAGCAGGCAACCAGGGGCAGATACGCAGTATTTT.

This clone has more than one count but fewer than ten. The chain is built from TRBV2 and TRBJ1-1; D not resolved. Germline V gene lookup returns CDR1 SNHLY and CDR2 FYNNEI. The CDR3 has 15 residues. V lost 5 bases and J 5 bases, leaving 18 bases between the germline ends. The CDR3 region has the DNA TGTGCCAGCAGTCTTGGAGGATATGGGTCGACTGAAGCTTTCTTT. This translates into CASSLGGYGSTEAFF. The variable domain in full, with the rest retrieved from reference TRBV2 and TRBJ1-1, is EPEVTQTPSHQVTQMGQEVILRCVPISNHLYFYWYRQILGQKVEFLVSFYNNEISEKSEIFDDQFSVERPDGSNFTLKIRSTKLEDSAMYFCASSLGGYGSTEAFFGQGTRLTVV.

In this sample, this clone turned up a few times. This chain uses TRBV30 with TRBJ1-2; no reliable D call. CDR1 is GTSNPN and CDR2 is SVGIG in the germline V gene (reference sequence). V was shortened by 6 bases and J by 4 bases, with 6 bases between the two germline ends. The CDR3 spans 10 residues. In DNA, the CDR3 is TGTGCCTGCGGTCTCTATGGCTACACCTTC. Translated, it gives CACGLYGYTF.

The chain couples TRBV6-6 to TRBJ2-2; TRBD2 might be the D (5 bases). Trimming took 2 bases from V and 3 from J, leaving 10 bases between them. The CDR3 length is 15 residues. The germline V gene has CDR1 MNHNY and CDR2 SVGAGI (reference sequence). The CDR3 DNA reads as TGTGCCAGCAGTTACAGGGAGTCGGACACCGGGGAGCTGTTTTTT. Residues: CASSYRESDTGELFF.

The chain uses TRBV9 and TRBJ2-7; no clear D gene. The CDR3 consists of 14 residues. The V end was cut by 0 bases, the J end by 3 bases, with 10 bases between. Germline CDR1 SGDLS, CDR2 YYNGEE. The CDR3 sequence is CASSVAYGGYEQYF. In DNA, the CDR3 is TGTGCCAGCAGCGTAGCGTACGGCGGCTACGAGCAGTACTTC.

This rearrangement joins TRBV19 to TRBJ1-5; D perhaps matches TRBD1 (5 bases). Deletions cut 4 bases from V and 4 bases from J, with 8 bases between. The CDR3 length is 13 residues. CDR1 and CDR2 (germline): LNHDA, SQIVND (reference sequence). CDR3 protein: CASSTTVNQPQHF. CDR3 bases: TGTGCCAGTAGTACGACAGTTAATCAGCCCCAGCATTTT.

The V call is TRBV10-2, the J call TRBJ2-5, with 9 bases that match TRBD2. The germline gives CDR1 WSHSY, CDR2 SAAADI. V was pared by 8 bases and J by 5 bases, with 12 bases of the junction left unmatched. The CDR3 extends over 15 amino acids. This chain's CDR3 is CASSGGGAVSETQYF. The CDR3 coding sequence is TGCGCCAGCTCCGGCGGGGGGGCCGTGAGTGAGACCCAGTACTTC.